This TCR beta chain was captured by sequencing in a study of blood T cell repertoires in COVID-19. Study context: T cells, B-cell-depleted T cells, or PBMCs provided the cDNA or gDNA that served as material.

Data came from immunoSEQ multiplex PCR; TCRdb stores just in-frame clones and leaves some out. The sample includes around 220,000 clones, less than 90% seen only once; the top ten take less than 7%. Cohort allocation depended upon clinical history that participants reported. This CDR3 region has 13 residues. V lost 4 bases to trimming and J lost 6 bases, with 13 bases between them. CDR1 is MGHDK and CDR2 is SYGVNS in the germline V gene. The sample taken for sequencing was PBMCs or T cells enriched from blood (not recorded which). This sequence joins TRBV25-1 and TRBJ2-7, with D tentatively TRBD2 (6 bases). The sequence was collected from a woman in her thirties or forties who had recovered from COVID-19. The CDR3, as DNA: TGTGCCAGCAGTGCGCGGGGCCAGGGCGAGCAGTACTTC. Translation gives CASSARGQGEQYF.